This TCR beta chain came from a study of blood T cell repertoires in COVID-19. Study-level background: There were acute and convalescent COVID-19 samples, and they came from the United States, Italy and Spain. T cells, B-cell-depleted T cells, or PBMCs provided the cDNA or gDNA that served as material.

The authors' processing: Amplification of reference gene primers provided the estimated nucleated cell counts. Libraries were prepared by immunoSEQ multiplex PCR; TCRdb keeps only in-frame clonotypes and omits some of them. That table supplies the V and J calls and clone size; D and trimming were determined from the DNA. The sample has about 50,000 clones, roughly four fifths seen once; the top ten hold less than 3%. Material for sequencing was peripheral blood. This receptor was obtained from a woman aged 60 to 75 with acute or convalescent COVID-19.

CDR3 DNA: TGTGCCAGCAGTCGGACAGGGGGCGGTGGGGCCAACGTCCTGACTTTC. Amino acids: CASSRTGGGGANVLTF. The rearrangement joins TRBV2 to TRBJ2-6, with 11 bases aligning to TRBD1. This CDR3 comprises 16 residues. Trimming took 5 bases from V and 3 from J; bases not matched to a gene: 3. Germline CDR1 is SNHLY and CDR2 is FYNNEI. The complete variable domain, with remaining parts taken from reference TRBV2 and TRBJ2-6, reads EPEVTQTPSHQVTQMGQEVILRCVPISNHLYFYWYRQILGQKVEFLVSFYNNEISEKSEIFDDQFSVERPDGSNFTLKIRSTKLEDSAMYFCASSRTGGGGANVLTFGAGSRLTVL.